The 7 T cell receptor beta chains listed next were all sequenced from one sample in a study of cytomegalovirus exposure and HLA in healthy donors (dated by TCRdb to between 2016 and 2019). Library prep was done by the immunoSEQ multiplex PCR assay. For the multiplex PCR, a mixture combining 60 forward primers for TCR Vbeta segments and 13 reverse primers for TCR Jbeta segments was used. This immuneACCESS table, as held by TCRdb, lists in-frame sequences with V and J called but not all clones. Of the missing ones, under half trace to an unresolved V gene in checked studies; the others have no known cause. The table for this sample lists fewer than 250,000 clones. Roughly 0.98% of the sample is in the top ten clones. The sample comprised PBMCs. The receptors were gathered from a woman aged 30 to 39 in good health and CMV-seropositive.

The chain combines TRBV7-8 with TRBJ1-2; 11 positions agree with TRBD1. The J segment lost 6 bases and the V segment lost 5 bases, leaving 8 bases of the junction unmatched. The CDR3 consists of 15 residues. From germline, CDR1 is SGHVS and CDR2 FQNEAQ. The CDR3 DNA is TGTGCCAGCAGCCCCTGGGACAGGGGGATAGATGGCTACACCTTC. Protein sequence: CASSPWDRGIDGYTF.

The chain has TRBV28 and TRBJ1-1; D perhaps matches TRBD1 (6 bases). Germline CDR1 and CDR2: MDHEN and SYDVKM. The V end was cut by 2 bases, the J end by 1 base, with 20 bases between. The CDR3 runs 18 residues. CDR3 nucleotides: TGTGCCAGCAGTTTAACTTTTCGGACAGCCACAAGGAACACTGAAGCTTTCTTT. Translating it yields CASSLTFRTATRNTEAFF.

V and J are TRBV30 and TRBJ1-1, with D perhaps matching TRBD1 (5 bases). Per the germline V gene, CDR1 is GTSNPN and CDR2 is SVGIG (reference sequence). The ends were cut back, 2 bases at V and 4 bases at J, with 17 bases in the middle. The CDR3 is made up of 15 amino acids. The DNA of the CDR3 is TGTGCCTGGAGTATCCTACAGGTGGGAAGCACTGAAGCTTTCTTT. It encodes CAWSILQVGSTEAFF.

The chain combines TRBV27 with TRBJ2-5; the match to TRBD2 covers 10 bases. The length of the CDR3 is 14 residues. V lost 5 bases to trimming and J lost 5 bases; unmatched junction nucleotides: 5. The germline CDR1 and CDR2 sequences are MNHEY and SMNVEV (reference sequence). The CDR3 coding sequence is TGTGCCAGCAGTAATAGCGGGGGGTGGGAGACCCAGTACTTC. The encoded protein is CASSNSGGWETQYF.

The chain combines TRBV6-1 with TRBJ1-5, with a possible D match to TRBD1 (6 bases). The CDR3 loop spans 16 amino acids. The germline CDR1 and CDR2 sequences are MNHNS and SASEGT. V was pared by 2 bases and J by 0 bases, with 11 bases between. The CDR3 DNA follows: TGTGCCAGCAGTGAAATGGGGGCTTATAGCAATCAGCCCCAGCATTTT. Protein: CASSEMGAYSNQPQHF.

This chain connects TRBV27 to TRBJ1-5; 8 bases align to TRBD1. Germline CDR1 is MNHEY and CDR2 is SMNVEV (reference sequence). With 7 bases clipped from V and 8 bases from J, the junction kept 10 bases outside the gene matches. The CDR3 contains 14 residues. The CDR3: CASTSVAGGEPQHF. The CDR3 DNA reads as TGTGCCAGCACCTCGGTGGCAGGGGGCGAGCCCCAGCATTTT.

The CDR3 DNA reads TGTGCCAGTAATCCCAGGCGGGGCCACAATGAGCAGTTCTTC. It translates to CASNPRRGHNEQFF. The V call is TRBV19, the J call TRBJ2-1; D might be TRBD2 (6 bases). Looked up from germline, CDR1 is LNHDA and CDR2 is SQIVND (reference sequence). The CDR3 runs to 14 residues. Trimming took 7 bases from V and 5 from J, leaving 15 bases between them. Variable domain in full (rest from reference TRBV19 and TRBJ2-1): DGGITQSPKYLFRKEGQNVTLSCEQNLNHDAMYWYRQDPGQGLRLIYYSQIVNDFQKGDIAEGYSVSREKKESFPLTVTSAQKNPTAFYLCASNPRRGHNEQFFGPGTRLTVL.